This TCR beta chain was documented in a study of siplizumab effects on memory and regulatory T cells. The assay was immunoSEQ multiplex PCR, and TCRdb's table has in-frame clones only and misses some. The sample contains about 110,000 clones, 92% of which appear only once. Study-level points and caveats: The naive T cell population seemed more diverse than memory cells and seemed a major contributor to the alloresponse.

This CDR3 comprises 16 residues. In germline, CDR1 is GTSNPN, CDR2 SVGIG (reference sequence). The junction had 16 bases not matched to a gene; V was cut back by 0 bases and J by 13 bases. In the case of this clone: Its specificity is not known.

Sample: Tregs sorted from blood. The chain combines TRBV30 with TRBJ2-1; 9 bases map to TRBD2. The receptor was isolated from a human donor in good health. The CDR3 here is CAWSVLASGNQRAQFF. DNA for the CDR3: TGTGCCTGGAGTGTCCTTGCTAGCGGGAATCAAAGAGCTCAGTTCTTC. Drawing the rest from reference TRBV30 and TRBJ2-1, the complete variable domain is SQTIHQWPATLVQPVGSPLSLECTVEGTSNPNLYWYRQAAGRGLQLLFYSVGIGQISSEVPQNLSASRPQDRQFILSSKKLLLSDSGFYLCAWSVLASGNQRAQFFGPGTRLTVL.